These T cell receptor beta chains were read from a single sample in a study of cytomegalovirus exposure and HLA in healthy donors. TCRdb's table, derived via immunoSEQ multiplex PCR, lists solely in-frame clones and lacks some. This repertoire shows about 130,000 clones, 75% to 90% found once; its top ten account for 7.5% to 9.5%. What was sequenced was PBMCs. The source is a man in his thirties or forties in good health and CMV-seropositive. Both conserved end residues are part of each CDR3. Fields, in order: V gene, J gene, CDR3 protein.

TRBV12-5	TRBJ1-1	CASYKGRWNTEAFF
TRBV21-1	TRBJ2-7	CASSSQDEQYF
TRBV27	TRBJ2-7	CASSLLRDRGNEQYF
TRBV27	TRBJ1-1	CASSAFQVSTEAFF
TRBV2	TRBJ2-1	CASRGPQVDEQFF
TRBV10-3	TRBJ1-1	CAISTDGEDTEAFF
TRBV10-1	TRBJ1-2	CASSPDRVLDGYTF
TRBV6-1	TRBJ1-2	CASSLQQGLGYGYTF
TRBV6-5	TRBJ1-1	CASTHRHEAFF
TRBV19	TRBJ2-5	CASSMRQGQETQYF
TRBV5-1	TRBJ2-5	CASSPGTSTQETQYF
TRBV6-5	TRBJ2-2	CASRVTSGGAGELFF
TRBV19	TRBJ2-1	CASSIVGGVNEQFF
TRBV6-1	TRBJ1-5	CASTGDNQPQHF
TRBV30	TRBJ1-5	CAWSIGQRDQPQHF
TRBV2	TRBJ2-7	CASKYRGTYEQYF
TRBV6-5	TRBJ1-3	CASSFASSGNTIYF
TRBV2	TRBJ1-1	CASIYEGAGTEAFF